This T cell receptor (beta chain) was sequenced in a study of beta chain features in type 1 diabetes. As to this clone: The antigen is not known.

What was sequenced were expressed TCRB transcripts, since all of the isolated RNA had been reverse transcribed. TCRdb's copy holds only in-frame clones and misses some; the assay was immunoSEQ multiplex PCR. This table has under 350,000 clones, 14% appearing once. Study-wide results and limits: Shorter TCRB CDR3s, moderately but significantly so, were found in Type 1 diabetes patients in all four CD4+ subsets. Unsettled here was the matter of whether HLA type influences TCRB rearrangement. Across patients, naive, central memory and Treg TCRB repertoires exhibited apparently greater similarity than was observed across healthy donors.

This receptor was obtained from a man between 25 and 39 years old with type 1 diabetes. Sequenced input: naive CD4+ T cells from blood.

The CDR3 spells CASSQNNRDFLPDEQFF. The DNA of the CDR3 is TGTGCCAGCAGCCAGAACAACCGGGACTTCCTACCGGATGAGCAGTTCTTC. V gene TRBV14 combines with J gene TRBJ2-1, with D maybe TRBD2 (6 bases). The CDR3 has 17 amino acids. V lost 3 bases and J 8 bases, leaving 23 bases between the germline ends. Germline loops: CDR1 SGHDN, CDR2 FVKESK.